This T cell receptor beta chain emerged from a study of CD8 T cells in ankylosing spondylitis. Study-level findings and limits: Researchers report that disease-linked clones proved CD8+ and relatively rare in peripheral blood. Seven or eight highly homologous variants made up a TCR beta motif, and this motif appeared characteristic of ankylosing spondylitis blood.

This clonotype was recorded at least ten times. The antigen remains undetermined. The authors made TCR beta libraries by quantitative 5'-RACE with molecular barcodes. TCRdb called the 5' RACE reads again in MiXCR, with one record for every CDR3 protein. The table includes 130,000 or so distinct CDR3 sequences, 7% detected once. CDR1 MDHEN and CDR2 SYDVKM come from the germline V gene. V lost 8 bases to trimming and J lost 5 bases, with 12 bases between them. This CDR3 has 12 amino acids. The clonotype originates from a male donor with ankylosing spondylitis or in good health (not recorded which). The rearrangement joins TRBV28 to TRBJ1-2; D call uncertain. Sequenced: blood, either unsorted or a sorted T cell fraction (not recorded which). CDR3 nucleotides: TGTGCCAGCGGTATCGTACGGTATGGCTACACCTTC. Its protein is CASGIVRYGYTF.